The source of this T cell receptor (beta chain) is a study of T cells after yellow fever vaccination. This clonotype appeared a single time. TCRdb processed the 5' RACE reads anew with MiXCR; each CDR3 protein has one entry. The repertoire holds approximately 85,000 distinct CDR3 sequences, with roughly 13% as singletons. The CDR3 spans 15 residues. From germline, CDR1 is LNHDA and CDR2 SQIVND (reference sequence). The J segment lost 5 bases and the V segment lost 6 bases, leaving 6 bases of the junction unmatched. This receptor was obtained from a man younger than 30 who received the YFV17D yellow fever vaccine. Here the sequenced sample was CD8+ T cells not binding an NS4B(214-222) dextramer, sorted from PBMCs, taken around 3 weeks after the first yellow fever vaccination. The chain recombines TRBV19 with TRBJ2-1; 11 nucleotides align to TRBD2. CDR3 in DNA: TGTGCCAGTAGCCCGACTAGCGGGGCCCACAATGAGCAGTTCTTC. Amino acids: CASSPTSGAHNEQFF.